This T cell receptor (beta chain) was retrieved from a study of blood T cells in healthy people across ages. Study observations and caveats: The diversity estimates, figures obtained from one million T cells, were considered underestimates.

A note on this clonotype: The antigen is not known.

Germline V gene sequence: CDR1 DFQATT, CDR2 SNEGSKA (reference sequence). The CDR3 has 15 amino acids. The V gene end was trimmed by 2 bases and the J gene end by 4 bases; junction bases not matched to a gene: 8. The authors drew approximately 9 milliliters of peripheral blood from each donor. The authors ran a second PCR of 7 to 11 cycles using a sample-barcoded 5' primer and a J-beta primer mix. A single record per CDR3 protein comes from TCRdb applying MiXCR to the 5' RACE reads. The repertoire consists of about 930,000 distinct CDR3 sequences, with approximately 32% occurring once and the leading ten covering roughly 10%. A further study also used this sample, focusing on T cells of mothers and their children. In that study: The study recruited a few healthy Caucasian mothers and their six children as donors.

This clonotype originated in a woman aged 40 to 50 in good health. The sample consisted of blood. This rearrangement joins TRBV20-1 to TRBJ1-2; 9 bases line up with TRBD1. The chain's CDR3 is CSARFGTGFSYGYTF. The CDR3 nucleotides read TGCAGTGCTAGATTCGGGACAGGGTTCAGCTATGGCTACACCTTC.